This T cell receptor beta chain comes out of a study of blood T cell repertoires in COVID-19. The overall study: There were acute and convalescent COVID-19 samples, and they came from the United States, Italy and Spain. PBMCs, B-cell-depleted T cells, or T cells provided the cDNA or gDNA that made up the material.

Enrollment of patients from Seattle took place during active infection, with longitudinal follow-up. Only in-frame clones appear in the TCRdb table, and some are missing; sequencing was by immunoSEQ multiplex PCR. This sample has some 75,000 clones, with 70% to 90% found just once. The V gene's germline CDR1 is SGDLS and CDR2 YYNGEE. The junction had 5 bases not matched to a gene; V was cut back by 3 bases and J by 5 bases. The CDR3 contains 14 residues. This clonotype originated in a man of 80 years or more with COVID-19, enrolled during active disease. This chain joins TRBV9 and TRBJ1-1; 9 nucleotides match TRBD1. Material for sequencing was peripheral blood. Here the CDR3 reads CASSAQGAKTEAFF. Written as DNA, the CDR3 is TGTGCCAGCAGCGCACAGGGGGCGAAAACTGAAGCTTTCTTT.